This entry lists 32 T cell receptor beta chains sequenced from one sample in a study of beta chain features in type 1 diabetes. Study-wide results and caveats: Type 1 diabetes patients had moderately but significantly shorter TCRB CDR3s in all four CD4+ subsets.

Since all of the isolated RNA was reverse transcribed, expressed TCRB transcripts were what got sequenced. Only in-frame clones appear in the TCRdb table, and some are missing; sequencing was by immunoSEQ multiplex PCR. The sample holds about 240,000 clones; roughly 13% are singletons and the top ten take roughly 0.019%. No antigens are known for them. The sequencing input was naive CD4+ T cells from blood. The receptors derive from a young man with type 1 diabetes.

This rearrangement joins TRBV28 to TRBJ1-2; 7 positions match TRBD1. Germline lookup yields CDR1 MDHEN and CDR2 SYDVKM. This CDR3 has 11 residues. CDR3 amino acids: CVTGAGYGYTF. CDR3 DNA: TGTGTCACAGGGGCGGGCTATGGCTACACCTTC.

The chain employs TRBV7-8 and TRBJ2-1; 7 bases are shared with TRBD2. The germline V gene encodes CDR1 SGHVS and CDR2 FQNEAQ. V shed 4 bases, J shed 6 bases, and the junction held 9 bases outside the gene matches. This CDR3 has 15 amino acids. The CDR3, as DNA: TGTGCCAGCAGCTCCGAGAGCGGGAAGGGCAATGAGCAGTTCTTC. Protein product: CASSSESGKGNEQFF.

This chain links TRBV7-2 with TRBJ2-6; D not resolved. CDR3 length equals 15 residues. The germline gives CDR1 SGHTA, CDR2 FQGNSA. V was clipped by 4 bases and J by 4 bases, with 11 bases between them. This CDR3 reads CASSSFPPGANVLTF. The CDR3 DNA reads as TGTGCCAGCAGCTCCTTCCCCCCCGGGGCCAACGTCCTGACTTTC.

Only a few counts were recorded for this clone. The chain links TRBV25-1 to TRBJ2-7, with D unclear. Germline lookup yields CDR1 MGHDK and CDR2 SYGVNS. This CDR3 has 12 residues. Trimming cost V 3 bases and J 4 bases, with 7 bases left between them. CDR3 sequence: CASSDRSYEQYF. CDR3 DNA: TGTGCCAGCAGTGACCGGTCGTACGAGCAGTACTTC.

This clone appeared a few times. The V call is TRBV18, the J call TRBJ1-1; D is possibly TRBD1 (6 bases). V was clipped by 3 bases and J by 7 bases, with 15 bases between them. Germline V gene lookup returns CDR1 KGHSH and CDR2 LQKENI. The CDR3 has 14 residues. For the CDR3, the DNA is TGTGCCAGCTCACCGGGGGCAGACCGGAATGAAGCTTTCTTT. Encoded protein: CASSPGADRNEAFF. The full variable domain, completed using reference TRBV18 and TRBJ1-1, is NAGVMQNPRHLVRRRGQEARLRCSPMKGHSHVYWYRQLPEEGLKFMVYLQKENIIDESGMPKERFSAEFPKEGPSILRIQQVVRGDSAAYFCASSPGADRNEAFFGQGTRLTVV.

This clone came up a few times. V gene TRBV5-1 combines with J gene TRBJ2-7, with 7 bases aligning to TRBD2. This CDR3 region has 14 residues. V dropped 4 bases and J dropped 3; count of bases not matched to a gene: 7. Germline loops: CDR1 SGHRS, CDR2 YFSETQ. The CDR3 protein is CASSKGTTFYEQYF. The DNA of the CDR3 is TGCGCCAGCAGCAAGGGGACTACCTTCTACGAGCAGTACTTC.

This clone has only a few counts. The chain combines TRBV2 with TRBJ2-1; 11 bases agree with TRBD2. Per germline, CDR1 SNHLY and CDR2 FYNNEI. V gave up 6 bases and J gave up 15 bases; unmatched junction bases: 13. The CDR3 extends over 14 amino acids. CDR3 nucleotide sequence: TGTGCCAGCAGGGAAACTAGCGGGGGACCACGTGCGTTCTTC. Residues: CASRETSGGPRAFF.

The J gene is TRBJ1-1, the V gene TRBV29-1, with D unclear. The CDR3 sequence is 13 residues long. Per the germline V gene, CDR1 is SQVTM and CDR2 is ANQGSEA. The V end lost 3 bases, the J end lost 3 bases, and 11 bases lay between the germline ends. CDR3 nucleotides: TGCAGCGTTGACGCGGGCCCGGACACTGAAGCTTTCTTT. Protein sequence: CSVDAGPDTEAFF.

The chain carries TRBV7-9 and TRBJ1-1; no clear D gene. V was cut by 5 bases and J by 2 bases, with 6 bases left in between. CDR1 SEHNR and CDR2 FQNEAQ come from the germline V gene (reference sequence). The CDR3 runs 12 residues. CDR3 in amino acids: CASSPINTEAFF. As DNA, the CDR3 is TGTGCCAGCAGCCCTATAAACACTGAAGCTTTCTTT. The variable domain in full, with the rest retrieved from reference TRBV7-9 and TRBJ1-1, is DTGVSQNPRHKITKRGQNVTFRCDPISEHNRLYWYRQTLGQGPEFLTYFQNEAQLEKSRLLSDRFSAERPKGSFSTLEIQRTEQGDSAMYLCASSPINTEAFFGQGTRLTVV.

J is TRBJ1-5 and V is TRBV2; 9 bases fit TRBD1. Germline V lookup: CDR1 SNHLY, CDR2 FYNNEI. The CDR3 is 14 residues long. The junction had 1 base not matched to a gene; V was cut back by 6 bases and J by 1 base. The CDR3 loop reads CASRGTGSNQPQHF. The CDR3 bases are TGTGCCAGCAGAGGGACAGGGAGCAATCAGCCCCAGCATTTT.

V usage is TRBV7-2 and J usage is TRBJ2-1; 10 positions agree with TRBD1. The germline gives CDR1 SGHTA, CDR2 FQGNSA. The CDR3 extends over 14 amino acids. V shed 7 bases, J shed 3 bases, and the junction held 3 bases outside the gene matches. The CDR3 coding sequence is TGTGCCAGCACCGGACAGGGGGACTACAATGAGCAGTTCTTC. It translates to CASTGQGDYNEQFF.

V and J are TRBV5-1 and TRBJ2-7, with TRBD1 matching over 7 bases. The V and J ends lost 1 base and 3 bases, in that order; junction bases with no gene match: 4. The length of the CDR3 is 14 residues. The germline V gene has CDR1 SGHRS and CDR2 YFSETQ. The CDR3: CASSLSNRGYEQYF. The CDR3 nucleotides are TGCGCCAGCAGCTTGTCGAACAGGGGCTACGAGCAGTACTTC. Full variable domain (missing parts from reference TRBV5-1 and TRBJ2-7): KAGVTQTPRYLIKTRGQQVTLSCSPISGHRSVSWYQQTPGQGLQFLFEYFSETQRNKGNFPGRFSGRQFSNSRSEMNVSTLELGDSALYLCASSLSNRGYEQYFGPGTRLTVT.

The chain couples TRBV7-2 to TRBJ2-2; weak D call: TRBD1 (5 bases). V was shortened by 2 bases and J by 0 bases, with 7 bases between the two germline ends. From germline, CDR1 is SGHTA and CDR2 FQGNSA. The CDR3 totals 15 residues. The CDR3 nucleotides are TGTGCCAGCAGCTTACGGACATCGAACACCGGGGAGCTGTTTTTT. Amino acids: CASSLRTSNTGELFF.

The V call is TRBV2, the J call TRBJ2-5, with TRBD1 matching over 9 bases. Germline V gene sequence: CDR1 SNHLY, CDR2 FYNNEI. This CDR3 is 13 amino acids long. The V gene end was trimmed by 4 bases and the J gene end by 6 bases; junction bases not matched to a gene: 3. CDR3 nucleotides: TGTGCCAGCAGTGGGGACAGGGAGAAGACCCAGTACTTC. Amino acids: CASSGDREKTQYF.

This chain uses TRBV15 with TRBJ2-5, with TRBD1 as a possible D gene (6 bases). The CDR3 extends over 14 amino acids. Looked up from germline, CDR1 is LNHNV and CDR2 is YYDKDF (reference sequence). Trimming took off 0 bases at V and 4 bases at J, with 9 bases between the two ends. CDR3 in DNA: TGTGCCACCAGCAGAGATAGAGGGGGAGAGACCCAGTACTTC. Amino acid sequence: CATSRDRGGETQYF.

The chain uses TRBV5-1 and TRBJ2-1; TRBD2 matches 7 bases. The CDR3 extends over 16 amino acids. V trimming: 0 bases; J trimming: 2 bases; junction bases outside the gene matches: 5. Germline CDR1 is SGHRS and CDR2 is YFSETQ. In DNA form, the CDR3 reads TGCGCCAGCAGCTTGGGAGATCTAGCGGCCTACAATGAGCAGTTCTTC. Its protein product is CASSLGDLAAYNEQFF.

The gene calls are TRBV29-1 and TRBJ2-1, with 14 bases aligning to TRBD2. This CDR3 is 17 amino acids long. V was clipped by 3 bases and J by 8 bases; unmatched bases: 12. Per the germline V gene, CDR1 is SQVTM and CDR2 is ANQGSEA. CDR3 nucleotides: TGCAGCGTTGAGGGAGGGACTAGCGGGAGAAGGGAGGATGAGCAGTTCTTC. Protein product: CSVEGGTSGRREDEQFF.

The rearrangement uses TRBV29-1 and TRBJ2-5; 7 bases line up with TRBD2. Germline-derived CDR1 and CDR2 are SQVTM and ANQGSEA. The V segment lost 4 bases and the J segment 2 bases; nucleotides outside the gene matches: 7. The CDR3 length is 14 residues. The CDR3 here is CSVVGGLGQETQYF. CDR3 in DNA: TGCAGCGTTGTCGGGGGGTTGGGGCAAGAGACCCAGTACTTC.

The rearrangement uses TRBV5-4 and TRBJ2-7; 7 bases map to TRBD1. The J segment lost 5 bases and the V segment lost 1 base, leaving 6 bases of the junction unmatched. There are 14 residues in the CDR3. CDR1 is SGHNT, CDR2 YYREEE, per germline (reference sequence). This CDR3 is CASSLQGVRHEQYF. The CDR3 DNA follows: TGTGCCAGCAGCTTGCAGGGGGTGAGACACGAGCAGTACTTC.

The rearrangement joins TRBV7-9 to TRBJ2-5; TRBD2 matches 10 bases. Germline loops: CDR1 SEHNR, CDR2 FQNEAQ (reference sequence). The ends lost 6 bases at V and 6 bases at J; junction bases unmatched: 13. This CDR3 contains 16 residues. CDR3 protein: CASREGTSGKQKTQYF. The CDR3 region has the DNA TGTGCCAGCAGGGAGGGAACTAGCGGGAAACAAAAGACCCAGTACTTC.

The chain combines TRBV9 with TRBJ2-3, with 11 positions matching TRBD2. The J segment lost 7 bases and the V segment lost 3 bases, leaving 10 bases of the junction unmatched. Per germline, CDR1 SGDLS and CDR2 YYNGEE. The CDR3 is made up of 16 amino acids. In nucleotides, the CDR3 is TGTGCCAGCAGCGCCCATAGCGGGGGGGCTGTAAATACGCAGTATTTT. As protein: CASSAHSGGAVNTQYF. The entire variable domain, with the rest obtained from reference TRBV9 and TRBJ2-3, is as follows: DSGVTQTPKHLITATGQRVTLRCSPRSGDLSVYWYQQSLDQGLQFLIQYYNGEERAKGNILERFSAQQFPDLHSELNLSSLELGDSALYFCASSAHSGGAVNTQYFGPGTRLTVL.

There are a few counts of this clone. This sequence joins TRBV9 and TRBJ2-2; D remains ambiguous. Germline CDR1 is SGDLS and CDR2 is YYNGEE. CDR3 length: 13 amino acids. V was cut by 3 bases and J by 5 bases, with 8 bases left in between. CDR3 in DNA: TGTGCCAGCAGCGCCGACGGGACCGGGGAGCTGTTTTTT. Its translation is CASSADGTGELFF.

The chain is built from TRBV4-1 and TRBJ1-1; 11 positions match TRBD1. This CDR3 spans 15 amino acids. Germline CDR1 reads MGHRA; CDR2 reads YSYEKL. The V and J ends lost 4 bases and 1 base, in that order; junction bases with no gene match: 2. As DNA, the CDR3 is TGCGCCAGCAGCCCGGGACAGGGGGGGAACACTGAAGCTTTCTTT. This encodes CASSPGQGGNTEAFF.

The chain links TRBV29-1 to TRBJ2-1; tentatively, D is TRBD2 (6 bases). The CDR3 length is 15 residues. Trimming pared 3 bases from V and 0 bases from J, leaving 12 bases between. Per the germline V gene, CDR1 is SQVTM and CDR2 is ANQGSEA. CDR3: CSVESEGPSYNEQFF. The CDR3 DNA sequence: TGCAGCGTTGAGTCGGAGGGCCCCTCCTACAATGAGCAGTTCTTC.

The J gene is TRBJ2-1, the V gene TRBV2; D might be TRBD2 (5 bases). Trimming removed 4 bases at V and 5 bases at J, with 12 bases between. Germline V gene data show CDR1 as SNHLY and CDR2 as FYNNEI. The CDR3 runs 14 residues. The CDR3 protein is CASSAFRGNNEQFF. CDR3 coding DNA: TGTGCCAGCAGTGCCTTCCGGGGAAACAATGAGCAGTTCTTC. Full variable domain (remainder filled in from reference TRBV2 and TRBJ2-1): EPEVTQTPSHQVTQMGQEVILRCVPISNHLYFYWYRQILGQKVEFLVSFYNNEISEKSEIFDDQFSVERPDGSNFTLKIRSTKLEDSAMYFCASSAFRGNNEQFFGPGTRLTVL.

In its sample, this clone was seen a few times. Distinct nucleotide sequences in the sample also encode this CDR3. V usage is TRBV30 and J usage is TRBJ1-5; TRBD1 might be the D (6 bases). Trimming left V 0 bases short and J 7 bases short, with 10 bases between. The CDR3 runs 13 residues. Germline-derived CDR1 and CDR2 are GTSNPN and SVGIG (reference sequence). Here the CDR3 DNA reads TGTGCCTGGAGTGTACAGGGCGGGCAGCCCCAGCATTTT. It codes for CAWSVQGGQPQHF.

The V call is TRBV9, the J call TRBJ2-7, with D uncertain. The CDR3 contains 14 residues. Per the germline V gene, CDR1 is SGDLS and CDR2 is YYNGEE. V was shortened by 6 bases and J by 1 base, with 14 bases between the two germline ends. The CDR3 reads CASNRGTNSYEQYF. The CDR3 region has the DNA TGTGCCAGCAACCGAGGCACAAATTCCTACGAGCAGTACTTC.

The rearrangement links TRBV5-6 to TRBJ1-2, with 7 bases identical to TRBD1. Unmatched junction bases numbered 5, after V lost 4 bases and J lost 8 bases. Germline values: CDR1 SGHDT, CDR2 YYEEEE. CDR3 length: 12 amino acids. CDR3 amino acids: CASSRGQLGYTF. In DNA form, the CDR3 reads TGTGCCAGCAGCCGGGGACAGCTGGGCTACACCTTC.

This clone was seen a few times. The rearrangement uses TRBV29-1 and TRBJ2-3, with 9 bases lining up with TRBD1. V gave up 3 bases and J gave up 2 bases; unmatched junction bases: 6. The CDR3 spans 15 residues. Germline V lookup: CDR1 SQVTM, CDR2 ANQGSEA. The CDR3 sequence is CSVDLTGGHTDTQYF. The CDR3 DNA reads as TGCAGCGTTGATTTAACAGGGGGCCACACAGATACGCAGTATTTT.

A few counts support this clone. The V and J genes are TRBV7-9 and TRBJ1-4; no firm D call. The CDR3 runs to 14 residues. Deletions cut 5 bases from V and 6 bases from J, with 13 bases between. The germline V gene has CDR1 SEHNR and CDR2 FQNEAQ (reference sequence). CDR3 sequence reads: CASSHAQVDEKLFF. The CDR3 DNA is TGTGCCAGCAGCCACGCGCAGGTCGATGAAAAACTGTTTTTT.

This clone was found a few times. The rearrangement uses TRBV19 and TRBJ1-2; D is possibly TRBD1 (6 bases). This CDR3 has 13 amino acids. Germline assignment: CDR1 LNHDA and CDR2 SQIVND (reference sequence). V was trimmed by 9 bases and J by 4 bases, leaving 15 bases between them. In DNA, the CDR3 is TGTGCCAGCGGAACAGGGAATGGCTATGGCTACACCTTC. Protein product: CASGTGNGYGYTF.

The V and J genes are TRBV29-1 and TRBJ2-7, with D maybe TRBD2 (6 bases). CDR3 length: 15 amino acids. Germline assignment: CDR1 SQVTM and CDR2 ANQGSEA. The germline V and J ends were trimmed by 0 bases and 0 bases, with 12 bases remaining between them. CDR3: CSVEDSRLGSYEQYF. The CDR3 DNA is TGCAGCGTTGAAGATAGCCGACTAGGCTCCTACGAGCAGTACTTC.